The present entry profiles one TCR beta chain with its context. Unique molecular identifiers tagged the TCRbeta library. TCRdb called the PCR reads again in MiXCR, with one record for every CDR3 protein. The data contain about a million distinct CDR3 sequences, 25% to 30% of them singletons. The data derive from a study of T-cell reconstitution after alpha-beta-depleted transplantation in children. The CDR3 length is 18 residues. V was pared by 3 bases and J by 4 bases, with 23 bases between. The TCR sequence derives from a boy under two years old who had a stem cell transplant for SCID, so the T cells may come from the graft donor. The rearrangement joins TRBV12-3 or TRBV12-4 to TRBJ2-3; D call uncertain. The sequencing here drew on PBMCs, mostly from graft donor cells, taken 360 days after TCRalphabeta/CD19-depleted stem cell transplant. DNA for the CDR3: TGTGCCAGCAGTTTGGCGACCGACGTTCGCGTGAGACCAGATACGCAGTATTTT. Its protein product is CASSLATDVRVRPDTQYF.